This T cell receptor beta chain stems from a study of CD8+ T cells in alopecia areata. Overall study: Oral tofacitinib, 5 to 10 mg twice daily, was given in an open-label trial.

Once RNA had been extracted, it was reverse transcribed into cDNA to act as the sequencing template. The repertoire was sequenced with immunoSEQ multiplex PCR; TCRdb's copy has only in-frame clones and lacks some. The sample contains roughly 46,000 clones, about three fifths of which appear only once. This clone was seen only a few times. The antigen is undetermined. As for treatment: oral pan-JAK inhibitor, 5-10 mg twice daily. The investigators collected lesional scalp punch biopsies and peripheral blood from alopecia areata patients. The V gene lost 6 bases and the J gene lost 0 bases, with 18 bases spanning the gap. The CDR3 has 15 residues. Germline assignment: CDR1 SQVTM and CDR2 ANQGSEA. Findings and limits, study-wide: Patients showed less clear TCR sequence sharing than mice, possibly partly because of HLA diversity. Tofacitinib significantly reduced both scalp clonality and expanded CD8+ clones among the top 100.

The material was CD8+ T cells sorted from blood, obtained at week 4, from a patient treated with tofacitinib. The V gene is TRBV29-1, the J gene TRBJ2-7; D not certain. The sequence came from a human donor with alopecia areata. CDR3 bases: TGCAGCGTCTTCGGCAGCTCGACGAGCTCCTACGAGCAGTACTTC. Translating it yields CSVFGSSTSSYEQYF.